A single sample is the source of the 19 T cell receptor beta chains below, sequenced in a study of graft-versus-host responses after intestinal transplantation. This table comes from immunoSEQ multiplex PCR, and its TCRdb copy is limited to in-frame clones, with some not included. The repertoire includes 85,000 to 110,000 clones, 93% of them detected once, and around 1% sits in the top ten. Antigens for these TCRs are unknown. The sequences come from unstimulated CD8+ T cells sorted from spleen or lymph node cells, collected before intestinal transplant. The receptor set was obtained from a human donor who received an intestinal transplant.

The genes are TRBV27 and TRBJ2-3; 8 nucleotides agree with TRBD2. CDR3 length: 15 residues. Unmatched junction bases numbered 12, after V lost 6 bases and J lost 7 bases. In germline, CDR1 is MNHEY, CDR2 SMNVEV (reference sequence). CDR3 loop: CASSSLSRGENTQYF. CDR3 coding DNA: TGTGCCAGCAGCAGTTTATCGCGGGGGGAAAATACGCAGTATTTT.

The chain couples TRBV5-5 to TRBJ2-1, with TRBD2 matching 13 bases. Germline V gene lookup returns CDR1 SGHKS and CDR2 YYEKEE (reference sequence). Germline trimming cut 0 bases from V and 7 bases from J; bases unmatched to any gene: 13. The CDR3 spans 19 residues. The CDR3 coding sequence is TGTGCCAGCAGCTTGGCCGGACTAGCGGGGGCCGGGATTGGGAATGAGCAGTTCTTC. Amino acids: CASSLAGLAGAGIGNEQFF.

J is TRBJ1-2 and V is TRBV10-2, with D tentatively TRBD1 (5 bases). The CDR3 has 13 residues. Germline V gene lookup returns CDR1 WSHSY and CDR2 SAAADI. V lost 2 bases to trimming and J lost 7 bases, with 11 bases between them. The CDR3: CASSEARVGGYTF. Written as DNA, the CDR3 is TGCGCCAGCAGTGAGGCCAGGGTCGGTGGCTACACCTTC.

This clone was recorded a few times. The chain couples TRBV7-9 to TRBJ1-1; TRBD1 is a possible D gene (5 bases). CDR3 size: 11 residues. In germline, CDR1 is SEHNR, CDR2 FQNEAQ (reference sequence). The V end was cut by 8 bases, the J end by 10 bases, with 14 bases between. The chain's CDR3 is CASEAGGGAFF. CDR3 sequence (DNA): TGTGCCAGCGAAGCGGGGGGAGGAGCTTTCTTT.

This clone was seen just once. The V gene is TRBV11-2, the J gene TRBJ2-7, with TRBD1 as a possible D gene (6 bases). The CDR3 contains 16 residues. Looked up from germline, CDR1 is SGHAT and CDR2 is FQNNGV. The germline V and J ends were trimmed by 0 bases and 7 bases, with 19 bases remaining between them. The CDR3 DNA follows: TGTGCCAGCAGCTTAGACCGGATAAGGGGGTTCAGTGAGCAGTACTTC. It yields the protein CASSLDRIRGFSEQYF. The full variable domain, rest sourced from reference TRBV11-2 and TRBJ2-7, is EAGVAQSPRYKIIEKRQSVAFWCNPISGHATLYWYQQILGQGPKLLIQFQNNGVVDDSQLPKDRFSAERLKGVDSTLKIQPAKLEDSAVYLCASSLDRIRGFSEQYFGPGTRLTVT.

The rearrangement uses TRBV7-6 and TRBJ2-7; 11 positions match TRBD1. Trimming cost V 3 bases and J 3 bases; bases outside gene matches: 1. Per the germline V gene, CDR1 is SGHVS and CDR2 is FNYEAQ. CDR3 length: 14 residues. The CDR3 region is CASSFGTGGYEQYF. The CDR3 bases are TGTGCCAGCAGCTTTGGGACAGGGGGCTACGAGCAGTACTTC.

The chain uses TRBV19 and TRBJ2-2; the D gene could be TRBD1 or TRBD2 (5 bases each). Germline values: CDR1 LNHDA, CDR2 SQIVND (reference sequence). Trimming took off 1 base at V and 4 bases at J, with 7 bases between the two ends. The CDR3 has 14 residues. For the CDR3, the DNA is TGTGCCAGTAGTATAGTTGGGGGCACCGGGGAGCTGTTTTTT. Translated, it gives CASSIVGGTGELFF.

The chain has TRBV13 and TRBJ1-1; 8 bases match TRBD1. V shed 1 base and J 12 bases; nucleotides not matched to a gene: 7. The CDR3 runs to 13 residues. Germline CDR1 PRHDT, CDR2 FYEKMQ (reference sequence). This CDR3 reads CASSLEDREVSFF. As DNA, the CDR3 is TGTGCCAGCAGCTTAGAGGACAGGGAAGTTTCTTTCTTT. Full variable domain (remainder filled in from reference TRBV13 and TRBJ1-1): AAGVIQSPRHLIKEKRETATLKCYPIPRHDTVYWYQQGPGQDPQFLISFYEKMQSDKGSIPDRFSAQQFSDYHSELNMSSLELGDSALYFCASSLEDREVSFFGQGTRLTVV.

The CDR3 loop reads CASSFRFADEQYF. CDR3 nucleotide sequence: TGTGCCAGCAGTTTCCGTTTCGCGGACGAGCAGTACTTC. This chain uses TRBV28 with TRBJ2-7; D uncertain. Germline CDR1 MDHEN, CDR2 SYDVKM. Trimming removed 3 bases from V and 5 bases from J, with 11 bases in between. The CDR3 contains 13 residues.

The chain recombines TRBV4-2 with TRBJ1-1; 11 bases are a match to TRBD1. CDR3 length: 18 residues. Trimming cost V 3 bases and J 4 bases; bases outside gene matches: 13. Looked up from germline, CDR1 is LGHNA and CDR2 is YNFKEQ. The CDR3 loop reads CASSQETGTGGIGTEAFF. The CDR3 DNA reads as TGTGCCAGCAGCCAGGAGACCGGGACAGGGGGTATAGGCACTGAAGCTTTCTTT.

The rearrangement uses TRBV11-3 and TRBJ1-1, with a possible D match to TRBD1 (6 bases). The CDR3 spans 16 residues. Trimming took off 5 bases at V and 4 bases at J, with 20 bases between the two ends. The V gene's germline CDR1 is SGHNT and CDR2 YENEEA. CDR3 region: CASSHPGDNLGTEAFF. CDR3 nucleotide sequence: TGTGCCAGCAGCCACCCGGGGGACAATTTAGGCACTGAAGCTTTCTTT.

DNA of the CDR3: TGTGCTAGTGGTTTGGCGGACAGGGAATACAATGAGCAGTTCTTC. Translated: CASGLADREYNEQFF. J is TRBJ2-1 and V is TRBV12-5; TRBD1 aligns across 8 bases. Germline V CDR1 and CDR2: LGHNT, FRNRAP. Trimming cost V 1 base and J 4 bases; bases outside gene matches: 3. This CDR3 is built from 15 residues.

V and J are TRBV11-2 and TRBJ2-5; the match to TRBD1 covers 8 bases. The CDR3 covers 15 residues. The V gene end was trimmed by 0 bases and the J gene end by 4 bases; junction bases not matched to a gene: 4. Per germline, CDR1 SGHAT and CDR2 FQNNGV. The CDR3 DNA sequence: TGTGCCAGCAGCTTAGAGGCAGGGGGCCTAGAGACCCAGTACTTC. Translated: CASSLEAGGLETQYF.

This clone occurred once. The chain recombines TRBV6-1 with TRBJ2-5; D is perhaps TRBD1 (5 bases). Trimming removed 3 bases from V and 0 bases from J, with 8 bases in between. The CDR3 runs to 14 residues. CDR1 and CDR2 from the germline V gene are MNHNS and SASEGT. CDR3: CASSDRQYQETQYF. CDR3 DNA: TGTGCCAGCAGTGACCGACAGTACCAAGAGACCCAGTACTTC.

This chain links TRBV5-5 with TRBJ1-5; 9 bases fit TRBD1. Germline lookup yields CDR1 SGHKS and CDR2 YYEKEE (reference sequence). The V segment lost 4 bases and the J segment 3 bases; nucleotides outside the gene matches: 5. This CDR3 has 15 amino acids. Written as DNA, the CDR3 is TGTGCCAGCAGCCCGACAGGGGGTCTCAATCAGCCCCAGCATTTT. Its protein product is CASSPTGGLNQPQHF. Together with reference TRBV5-5 and TRBJ1-5, the CDR3 gives the full variable domain: DAGVTQSPTHLIKTRGQQVTLRCSPISGHKSVSWYQQVLGQGPQFIFQYYEKEERGRGNFPDRFSARQFPNYSSELNVNALLLGDSALYLCASSPTGGLNQPQHFGDGTRLSIL.

As concerns this clone: The same CDR3 is also encoded by other DNA sequences in this sample. The chain recombines TRBV27 with TRBJ2-1, with D tentatively TRBD2 (6 bases). Germline loops: CDR1 MNHEY, CDR2 SMNVEV (reference sequence). Trimming removed 3 bases from V and 6 bases from J, with 6 bases in between. There are 12 residues in the CDR3. The CDR3 DNA sequence: TGTGCCAGCAGTTTGGGAGGCAATGAGCAGTTCTTC. Translating it yields CASSLGGNEQFF.

Comment on this clone: An end of the junction differs from the germline gene, which may be a read error. J is TRBJ2-7 and V is TRBV19; 12 bases match TRBD2. CDR3 length: 16 amino acids. CDR1 LNHDA and CDR2 SQIVND come from the germline V gene (reference sequence). CDR3 nucleotide sequence: TGTGCCAGCAGTACTAGCGGGGGGCTCCTGATCTACGAGCAGTACTTC. Translating it yields CASSTSGGLLIYEQYF.

CDR3 sequence: CASSPTSLGQPRETQYF. The CDR3 DNA sequence: TGTGCCAGCAGCCCGACTTCATTAGGGCAGCCGAGGGAGACCCAGTACTTC. This chain connects TRBV7-9 to TRBJ2-5; D is uncertain. The V gene's germline CDR1 is SEHNR and CDR2 FQNEAQ (reference sequence). This CDR3 comprises 17 residues. V lost 5 bases, J lost 5 bases, and 24 bases lay in between.

The CDR3 DNA reads TGTGCCAGCAGCTTTGGGGGTAGCTCAGATACGCAGTATTTT. Protein sequence: CASSFGGSSDTQYF. This chain joins TRBV11-2 and TRBJ2-3, with D tentatively TRBD1 or TRBD2 (5 bases each). The CDR3 has 14 amino acids. The V and J ends lost 3 bases and 4 bases respectively, with 11 bases between them. The V gene's germline CDR1 is SGHAT and CDR2 FQNNGV.